This T cell receptor (beta chain) was found in a study of T cell responses to AZD1222 COVID-19 vaccine. Assay used: immunoSEQ multiplex PCR; TCRdb lists only in-frame clones, some missing. This repertoire shows about 59,000 clones, roughly 89% found once; its top ten account for approximately 6.1%. Study-level findings and limits: Clonal diversity was possibly underestimated, and the donors were mostly white British, with more females.

To note about this clone: Its specificity is not known.

The receptor comes from an adult who received the AZD1222 COVID-19 vaccine. The sample was peripheral blood, taken 28 days after the second AZD1222 dose.

For the CDR3, the DNA is TGTGCCAGCAGTTTAGGTCACCTAGGGGCCCAGCATTTT. It is translated as CASSLGHLGAQHF. The chain employs TRBV28 and TRBJ1-5, with D perhaps matching TRBD1 (5 bases). Germline assignment: CDR1 MDHEN and CDR2 SYDVKM. The CDR3 length is 13 residues. Trimming removed 2 bases from V and 11 bases from J, with 13 bases in between.